This T cell receptor beta chain came from a study of response to subunit inactivated influenza vaccine. This clonotype was detected a few times. Per germline, CDR1 KGHDR and CDR2 SFDVKD. The CDR3 spans 18 residues. V was pared by 3 bases and J by 0 bases, with 6 bases of the junction left unmatched. Each CDR3 protein gets one entry after TCRdb re-called the RT-PCR reads with MiXCR. Here the sample spans about half a million distinct CDR3 sequences, roughly 11% being singletons. The genes are TRBV24-1 and TRBJ2-1; TRBD2 agrees at 11 bases. This sequence was found in a man in his fifties or sixties who received an inactivated influenza vaccine. This sample comprised PBMCs from blood, obtained roughly 47 days after vaccination. CDR3 DNA sequence: TGTGCCACCAGTGATCGACTAGCGGGGTACAGCTCCTACAATGAGCAGTTCTTC. Encoded protein: CATSDRLAGYSSYNEQFF.